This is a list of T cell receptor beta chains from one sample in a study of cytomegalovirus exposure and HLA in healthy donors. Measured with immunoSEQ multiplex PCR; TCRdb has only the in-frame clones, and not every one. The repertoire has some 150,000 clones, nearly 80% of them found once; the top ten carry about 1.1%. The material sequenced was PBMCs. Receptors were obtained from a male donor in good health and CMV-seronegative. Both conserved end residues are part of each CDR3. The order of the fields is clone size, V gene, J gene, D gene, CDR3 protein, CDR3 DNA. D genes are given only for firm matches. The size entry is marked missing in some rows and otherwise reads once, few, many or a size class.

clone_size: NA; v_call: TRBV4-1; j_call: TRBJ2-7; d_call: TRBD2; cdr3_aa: CASSQLAGSGYEQYF; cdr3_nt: TGCGCCAGCAGCCAGTTAGCGGGAAGCGGTTACGAGCAGTACTTC
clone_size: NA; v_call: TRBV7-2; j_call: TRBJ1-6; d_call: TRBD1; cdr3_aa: CASSLMDRLFNSPLHF; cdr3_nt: TGTGCCAGCAGCTTAATGGACAGGCTATTTAATTCACCCCTCCACTTT
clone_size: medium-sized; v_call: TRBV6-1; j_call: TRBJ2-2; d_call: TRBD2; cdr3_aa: CASSELSGGAFGELFF; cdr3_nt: TGTGCCAGCAGTGAACTTAGCGGGGGGGCCTTCGGGGAGCTGTTTTTT
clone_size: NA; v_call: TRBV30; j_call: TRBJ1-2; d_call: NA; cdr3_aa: CAWSVGFGGEVNGYTF; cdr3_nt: TGTGCCTGGAGTGTTGGATTCGGGGGGGAAGTAAATGGCTACACCTTC
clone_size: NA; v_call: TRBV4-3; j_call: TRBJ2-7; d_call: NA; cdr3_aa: CASSQDGGPSYEQYF; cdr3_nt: TGCGCCAGCAGCCAAGATGGGGGCCCATCCTACGAGCAGTACTTC
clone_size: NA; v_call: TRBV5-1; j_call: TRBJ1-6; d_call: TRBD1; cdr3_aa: CASREGTGVVSPLHF; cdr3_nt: TGCGCCAGCAGGGAGGGGACAGGGGTAGTCTCACCCCTCCACTTT
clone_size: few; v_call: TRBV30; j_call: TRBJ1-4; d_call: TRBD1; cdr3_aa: CGGTAGGHEKLFF; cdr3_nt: TGTGGAGGTACGGCAGGGGGTCATGAAAAACTGTTTTTT
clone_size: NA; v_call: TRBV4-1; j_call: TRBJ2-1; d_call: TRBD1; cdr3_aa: CASSQGRDRSSYNEQFF; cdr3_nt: TGCGCCAGCAGCCAAGGAAGGGACAGAAGCTCCTACAATGAGCAGTTCTTC
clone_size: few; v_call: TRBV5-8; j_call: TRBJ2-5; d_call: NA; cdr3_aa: CASSLGGAQETQYF; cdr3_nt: TGTGCCAGCAGCTTGGGCGGGGCACAAGAGACCCAGTACTTC
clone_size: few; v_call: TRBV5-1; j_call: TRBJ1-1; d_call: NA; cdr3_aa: CASSSIDGRGTEAFF; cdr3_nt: TGCGCCAGCAGCTCTATAGACGGTCGGGGCACTGAAGCTTTCTTT
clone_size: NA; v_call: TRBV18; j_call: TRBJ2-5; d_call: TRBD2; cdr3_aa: CASSPSDGGYQETQYF; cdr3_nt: TGTGCCAGCTCCCCCAGTGACGGGGGGTACCAAGAGACCCAGTACTTC
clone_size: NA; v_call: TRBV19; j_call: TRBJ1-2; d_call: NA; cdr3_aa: CASSTRDTYGYTF; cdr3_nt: TGTGCCAGTAGTACCCGGGACACCTATGGCTACACCTTC
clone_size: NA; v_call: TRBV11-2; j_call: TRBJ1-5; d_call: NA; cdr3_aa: CASSLDYQFNQPQHF; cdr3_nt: TGTGCCAGCAGCTTAGATTATCAGTTTAATCAGCCCCAGCATTTT
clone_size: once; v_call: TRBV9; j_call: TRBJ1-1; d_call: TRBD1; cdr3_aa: CASSVRGDRDTEAFF; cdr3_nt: TGTGCCAGCAGCGTTCGGGGGGACAGGGACACTGAAGCTTTCTTT
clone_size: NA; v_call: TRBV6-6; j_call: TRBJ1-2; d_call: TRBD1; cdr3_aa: CASSYRTGRYGYTF; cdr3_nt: TGTGCCAGCAGTTACCGGACAGGGCGTTATGGCTACACCTTC
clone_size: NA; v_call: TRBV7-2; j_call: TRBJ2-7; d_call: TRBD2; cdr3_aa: CASSSSGGAFYEQYF; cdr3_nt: TGTGCCAGCAGCTCTAGCGGGGGGGCCTTCTACGAGCAGTACTTC
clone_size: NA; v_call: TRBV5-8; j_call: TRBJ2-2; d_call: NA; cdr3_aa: CASSSGGSLTGELFF; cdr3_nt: TGTGCCAGCAGCTCGGGGGGCTCGCTCACCGGGGAGCTGTTTTTT
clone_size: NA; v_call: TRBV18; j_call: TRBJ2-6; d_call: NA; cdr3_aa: CASSPRFTSGGTGANVLTF; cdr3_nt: TGTGCCAGCTCACCACGGTTCACCTCCGGGGGAACTGGGGCCAACGTCCTGACTTTC
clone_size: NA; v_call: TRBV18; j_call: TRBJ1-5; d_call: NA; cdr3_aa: CASSPDPTGYQPQHF; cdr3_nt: TGTGCCAGCTCACCGGACCCTACAGGATATCAGCCCCAGCATTTT
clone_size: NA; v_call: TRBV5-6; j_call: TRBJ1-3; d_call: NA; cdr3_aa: CASSGLGNTIYF; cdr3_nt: TGTGCCAGCAGCGGACTGGGAAACACCATATATTTT
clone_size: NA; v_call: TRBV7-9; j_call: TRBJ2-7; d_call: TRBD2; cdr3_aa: CASSPGTSLEQYF; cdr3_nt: TGTGCCAGCAGCCCAGGGACTAGTCTCGAGCAGTACTTC
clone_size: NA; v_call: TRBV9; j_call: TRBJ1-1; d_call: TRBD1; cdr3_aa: CASSVDRGTGGVTEAFF; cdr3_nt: TGTGCCAGCAGCGTAGACAGGGGAACAGGGGGTGTAACTGAAGCTTTCTTT
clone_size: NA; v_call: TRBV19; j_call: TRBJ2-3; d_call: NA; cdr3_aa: CASSMLYTDTQYF; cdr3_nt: TGTGCCAGTAGTATGCTCTACACAGATACGCAGTATTTT
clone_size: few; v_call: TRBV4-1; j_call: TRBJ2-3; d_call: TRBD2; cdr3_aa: CASSQVTSGDTQYF; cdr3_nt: TGCGCCAGCAGCCAAGTGACTAGCGGGGATACGCAGTATTTT
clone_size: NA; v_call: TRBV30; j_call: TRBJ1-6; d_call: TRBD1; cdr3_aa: CAWSGQGSSPLHF; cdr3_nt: TGTGCCTGGAGTGGACAGGGGAGTTCACCCCTCCACTTT
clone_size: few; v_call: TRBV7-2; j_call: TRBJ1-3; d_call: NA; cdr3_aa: CASSSTGVPGNTIYF; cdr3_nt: TGTGCCAGCAGCTCCACGGGGGTTCCTGGAAACACCATATATTTT
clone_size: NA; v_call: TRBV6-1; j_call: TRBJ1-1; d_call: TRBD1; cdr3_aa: CASSVDRGRNTEAFF; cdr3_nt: TGTGCCAGCAGTGTCGACAGGGGGCGAAACACTGAAGCTTTCTTT
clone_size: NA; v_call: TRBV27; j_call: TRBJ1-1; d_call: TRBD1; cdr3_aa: CASSTGQGARKAFF; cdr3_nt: TGTGCCAGCAGTACCGGACAGGGGGCTCGGAAAGCTTTCTTT
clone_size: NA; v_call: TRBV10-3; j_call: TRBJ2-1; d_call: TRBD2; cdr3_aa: CAISDPRAGEYNEQFF; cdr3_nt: TGTGCCATCAGTGACCCCCGAGCGGGGGAGTACAATGAGCAGTTCTTC